The sequence of this T cell receptor (beta chain) was determined in a study of blood T cell repertoires in COVID-19. Germline CDR1 GTSNPN, CDR2 SVGIG (reference sequence). V was cut by 7 bases and J by 0 bases, with 21 bases left in between. This CDR3 has 17 residues. In the source study's methods: Amplification of reference gene primers was used by the study to estimate nucleated cell counts. The protocol was immunoSEQ multiplex PCR, while the TCRdb copy is restricted to in-frame clones and leaves out a portion. The V and J calls and clone size are taken from that table; D and trimming were inferred from the DNA. This table has tens of thousands of clones, around 80% appearing once.

Sequencing was carried out using peripheral blood. The TCR originated in a man in his 60s with acute or convalescent COVID-19. This chain links TRBV30 with TRBJ1-4; D might be TRBD1 (5 bases). CDR3 loop: CAYASGSRSATNEKLFF. The CDR3 nucleotides are TGTGCCTACGCCTCAGGGTCCCGCAGCGCAACTAATGAAAAACTGTTTTTT. Supplemented by reference TRBV30 and TRBJ1-4, the full variable domain reads SQTIHQWPATLVQPVGSPLSLECTVEGTSNPNLYWYRQAAGRGLQLLFYSVGIGQISSEVPQNLSASRPQDRQFILSSKKLLLSDSGFYLCAYASGSRSATNEKLFFGSGTQLSVL.